A few counts support the clone carrying this TCR beta chain. Its antigen is unknown. The data derive from a study of blood T cells in healthy people across ages. Regarding the study as a whole: Changes seen in expanded clonotypes were possibly confounded by donor CMV status left unknown.

A second PCR, run for roughly 7 to 11 cycles, used a sample-barcoded 5' primer plus a J-beta primer mix. TCRdb used MiXCR to reprocess the 5' RACE reads, holding one entry per CDR3 protein. This repertoire shows some 1,000,000 distinct CDR3 sequences, under 30% found once; its top ten account for approximately 0.79%. The data also belong to a second study, concerning T cells of mothers and their children.

Sequencing was performed on blood. This TCR derives from a girl aged 2 to 10 in good health.

The CDR3 coding sequence is TGTGCCAGCAGAGACTATATTGGCTACACCTTC. This codes for CASRDYIGYTF. The chain carries TRBV6-1 and TRBJ1-2; D gene uncertain. The CDR3 is 11 residues long. Between the trimmed V and J ends, which lost 6 bases and 7 bases, there was a span of 9 bases. Germline V gene data show CDR1 as MNHNS and CDR2 as SASEGT.